This T cell receptor (beta chain) was obtained from a study of T-cell reconstitution after alpha-beta-depleted transplantation in children. The sample holds many counts of this clonotype. This CDR3 is 16 amino acids long. The junction had 8 bases not matched to a gene; V was cut back by 4 bases and J by 2 bases. CDR1 is MNHEY, CDR2 SVGEGT, per germline. Preparation of the TCRbeta library involved a method that used unique molecular identifiers. TCRdb reanalysed the PCR reads using MiXCR and keeps one entry per CDR3 protein. The sample includes 350,000 to 450,000 distinct CDR3 sequences, roughly 22% of them seen just once.

V gene TRBV6-2 or TRBV6-3 combines with J gene TRBJ2-1; 7 nucleotides match TRBD1. The source is a human donor who donated a stem cell graft to a child with acute myeloid leukemia. This specimen was PBMCs from the stem cell graft donor, taken from the stem cell graft. The CDR3 bases are TGTGCCAGCAGTTGGGTGCCGGGACAGCCCTACAATGAGCAGTTCTTC. The encoded protein is CASSWVPGQPYNEQFF.